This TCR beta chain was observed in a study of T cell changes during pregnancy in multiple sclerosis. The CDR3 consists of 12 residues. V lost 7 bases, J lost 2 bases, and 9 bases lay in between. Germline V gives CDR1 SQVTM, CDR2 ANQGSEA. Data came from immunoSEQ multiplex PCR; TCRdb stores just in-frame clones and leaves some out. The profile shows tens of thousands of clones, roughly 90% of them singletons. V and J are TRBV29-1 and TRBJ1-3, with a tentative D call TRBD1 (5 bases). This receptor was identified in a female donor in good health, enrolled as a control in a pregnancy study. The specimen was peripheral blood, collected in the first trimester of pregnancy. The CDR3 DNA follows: TGCAGCGCCGACAGCCCTGGAAACACCATATATTTT. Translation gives CSADSPGNTIYF.